This TCR beta chain was retrieved from a study of blood T cell repertoires in COVID-19. Study summary: T cells, B-cell-depleted T cells, or PBMCs supplied cDNA or gDNA.

Only in-frame clones appear in the TCRdb table, and some are missing; sequencing was by immunoSEQ multiplex PCR. The data contain over 250,000 clones, around 85% of them seen just once; the ten biggest clones take up less than 6.5%. The V end lost 5 bases, the J end lost 4 bases, and 11 bases lay between the germline ends. Germline CDR1 reads LNHNV; CDR2 reads YYDKDF (reference sequence). The CDR3 is made up of 13 amino acids. The J gene is TRBJ1-2, the V gene TRBV15; D is ambiguous. Sequencing was carried out using peripheral blood. The origin of this receptor is a man aged 50 to 59 with active or convalescent COVID-19. CDR3 sequence reads: CATSPEELYGYTF. CDR3 DNA: TGTGCCACCAGCCCCGAGGAGCTCTATGGCTACACCTTC.